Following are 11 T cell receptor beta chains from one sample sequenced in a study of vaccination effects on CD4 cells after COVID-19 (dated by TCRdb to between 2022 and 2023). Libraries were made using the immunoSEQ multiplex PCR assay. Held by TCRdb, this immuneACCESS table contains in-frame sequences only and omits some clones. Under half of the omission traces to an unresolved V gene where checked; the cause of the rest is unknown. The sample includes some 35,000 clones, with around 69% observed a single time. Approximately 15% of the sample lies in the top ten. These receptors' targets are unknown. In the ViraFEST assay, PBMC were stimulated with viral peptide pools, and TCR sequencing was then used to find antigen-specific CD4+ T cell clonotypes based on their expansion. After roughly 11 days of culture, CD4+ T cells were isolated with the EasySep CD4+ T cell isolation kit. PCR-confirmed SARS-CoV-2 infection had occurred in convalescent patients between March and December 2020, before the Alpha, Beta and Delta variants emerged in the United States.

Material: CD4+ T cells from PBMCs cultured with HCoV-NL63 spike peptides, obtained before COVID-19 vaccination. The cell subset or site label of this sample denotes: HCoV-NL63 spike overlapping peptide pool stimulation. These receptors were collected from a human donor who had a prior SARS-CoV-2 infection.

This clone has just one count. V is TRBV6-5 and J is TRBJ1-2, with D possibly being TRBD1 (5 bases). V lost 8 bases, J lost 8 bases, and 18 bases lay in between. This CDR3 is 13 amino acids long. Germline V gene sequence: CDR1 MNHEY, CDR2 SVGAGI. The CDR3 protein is CASGLGGVDGYTF. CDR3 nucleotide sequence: TGTGCCAGCGGCCTGGGGGGGGTCGACGGCTACACCTTC.

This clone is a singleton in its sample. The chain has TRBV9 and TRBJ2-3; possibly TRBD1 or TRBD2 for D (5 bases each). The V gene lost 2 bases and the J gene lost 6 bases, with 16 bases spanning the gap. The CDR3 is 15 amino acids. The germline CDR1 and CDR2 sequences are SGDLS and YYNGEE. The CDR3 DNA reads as TGTGCCAGCAGCGTGGGACCCGGAGAATTCGATACGCAGTATTTT. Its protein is CASSVGPGEFDTQYF.

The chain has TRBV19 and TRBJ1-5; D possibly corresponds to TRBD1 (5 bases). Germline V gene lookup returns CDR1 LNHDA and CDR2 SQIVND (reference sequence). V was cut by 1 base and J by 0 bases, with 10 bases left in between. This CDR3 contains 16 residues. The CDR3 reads CASSIGRGSSNQPQHF. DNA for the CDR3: TGTGCCAGTAGTATAGGGAGGGGAAGTAGCAATCAGCCCCAGCATTTT.

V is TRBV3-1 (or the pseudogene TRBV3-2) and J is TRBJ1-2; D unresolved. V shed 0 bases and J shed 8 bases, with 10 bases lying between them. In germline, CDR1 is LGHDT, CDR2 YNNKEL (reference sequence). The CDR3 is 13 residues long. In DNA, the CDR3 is TGTGCCAGCAGCCAAGAACCAGCTATGGGCTACACCTTC. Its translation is CASSQEPAMGYTF.

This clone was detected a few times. CDR3 residues: CASSRDSFYEQYF. The CDR3 region has the DNA TGTGCCAGCTCCCGGGACAGCTTCTACGAGCAGTACTTC. This sequence joins TRBV18 and TRBJ2-7; 7 nucleotides match TRBD1. V dropped 6 bases and J dropped 3; count of bases not matched to a gene: 5. CDR3 length: 13 residues. CDR1 KGHSH and CDR2 LQKENI come from the germline V gene.

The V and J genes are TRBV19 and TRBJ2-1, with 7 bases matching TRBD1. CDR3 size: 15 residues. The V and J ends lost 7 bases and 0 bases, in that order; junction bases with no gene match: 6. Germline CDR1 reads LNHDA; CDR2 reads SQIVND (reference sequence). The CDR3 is CASNPGTVSYNEQFF. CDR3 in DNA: TGTGCCAGTAACCCCGGGACAGTCTCCTACAATGAGCAGTTCTTC.

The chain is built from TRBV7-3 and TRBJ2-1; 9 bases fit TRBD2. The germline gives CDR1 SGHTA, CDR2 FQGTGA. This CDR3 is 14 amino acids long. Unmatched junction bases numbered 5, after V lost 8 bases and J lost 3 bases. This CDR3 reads CASSLAGFYNEQFF. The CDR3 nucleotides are TGTGCCAGCTCACTAGCGGGCTTCTACAATGAGCAGTTCTTC.

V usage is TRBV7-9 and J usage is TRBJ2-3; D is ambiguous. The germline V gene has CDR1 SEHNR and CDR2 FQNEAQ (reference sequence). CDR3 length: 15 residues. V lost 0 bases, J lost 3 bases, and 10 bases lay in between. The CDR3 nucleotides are TGTGCCAGCAGCTTAGCTGGGGTCTTAACAGATACGCAGTATTTT. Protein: CASSLAGVLTDTQYF.

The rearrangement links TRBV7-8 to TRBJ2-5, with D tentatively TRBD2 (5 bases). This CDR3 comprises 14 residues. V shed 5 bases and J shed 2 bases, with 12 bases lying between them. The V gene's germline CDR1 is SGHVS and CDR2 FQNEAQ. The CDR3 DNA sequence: TGTGCCAGCAGCCCCCGGACGGGACAAGAGACCCAGTACTTC. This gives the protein CASSPRTGQETQYF.

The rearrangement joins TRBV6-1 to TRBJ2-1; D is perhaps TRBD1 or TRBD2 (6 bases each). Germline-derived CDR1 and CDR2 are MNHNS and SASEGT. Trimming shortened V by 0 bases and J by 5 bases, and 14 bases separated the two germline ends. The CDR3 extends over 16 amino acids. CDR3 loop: CASSEAWGAPNNEQFF. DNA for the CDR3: TGTGCCAGCAGTGAAGCATGGGGGGCCCCAAACAATGAGCAGTTCTTC.

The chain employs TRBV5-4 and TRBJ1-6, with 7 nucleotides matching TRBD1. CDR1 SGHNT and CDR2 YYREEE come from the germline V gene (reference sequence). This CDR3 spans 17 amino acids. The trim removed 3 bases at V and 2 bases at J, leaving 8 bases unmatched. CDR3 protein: CASSYTTGSPYNSPLHF. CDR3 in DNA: TGTGCCAGCAGCTACACGACAGGGAGTCCCTATAATTCACCCCTCCACTTT.